This entry features one T cell receptor beta chain sequence. Assay: immunoSEQ multiplex PCR; the TCRdb copy retains only in-frame clones and omits some. The table includes more than 90,000 clones, roughly 80% detected once. These data come from a study of blood T cell repertoires in COVID-19. CDR1 is KGHSH, CDR2 LQKENI, per germline. The CDR3 extends over 16 amino acids. Unmatched junction bases numbered 9, after V lost 6 bases and J lost 1 base. The TCR comes from a man aged 45-60 years with acute or convalescent COVID-19. This rearrangement joins TRBV18 to TRBJ1-3; 7 bases are a match to TRBD1. The source material was peripheral blood. CDR3 nucleotide sequence: TGTGCCAGCTCCGGGACAGTGACAATTTCTGGAAACACCATATATTTT. It codes for CASSGTVTISGNTIYF.